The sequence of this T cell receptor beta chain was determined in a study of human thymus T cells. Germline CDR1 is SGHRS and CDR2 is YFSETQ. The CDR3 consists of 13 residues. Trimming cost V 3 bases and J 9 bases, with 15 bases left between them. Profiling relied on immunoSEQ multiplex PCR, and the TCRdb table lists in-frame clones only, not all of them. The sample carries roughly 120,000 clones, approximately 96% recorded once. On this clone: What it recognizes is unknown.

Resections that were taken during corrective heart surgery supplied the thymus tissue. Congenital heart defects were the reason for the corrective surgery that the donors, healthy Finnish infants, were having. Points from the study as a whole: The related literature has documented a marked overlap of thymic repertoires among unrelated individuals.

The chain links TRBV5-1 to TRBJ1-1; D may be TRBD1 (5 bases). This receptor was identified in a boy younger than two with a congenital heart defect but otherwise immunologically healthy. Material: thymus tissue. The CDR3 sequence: CASSYTRGSKAFF. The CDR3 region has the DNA TGCGCCAGCAGCTATACTAGGGGTTCTAAAGCTTTCTTT.